Sequencing of this T cell receptor (beta chain) was carried out in a study of technical replicates of blood from a few donors (dated by TCRdb to about 2017). In the germline V gene (reference sequence), CDR1 corresponds to LNHNV and CDR2 to YYDKDF. The junction shows trimming of 0 bases on V and 4 bases on J, plus 5 bases between the germline ends. The CDR3 runs 13 residues from the cysteine to the phenylalanine. CDR3 DNA only is kept here, 39 bases in frame from base 1. The library was produced with the immunoSEQ multiplex PCR assay. TCRdb provides this immuneACCESS table in a form limited to in-frame rearrangements. Some clones are lacking; in checked studies, under half of them reflect an unresolved V gene, and why the rest are absent is not known. The sample data list tens of thousands of clones, and roughly 90% of these were observed just once. About 4.6% of the sample comes from the top ten.

Worth noting for this clone: Its recognized antigen is unknown. Base quality data are lacking; no much larger clone is found one base away.

The TCR was taken from a human donor in good health. Some clones in this sample may be carry-over from other donors' samples. Sequencing input: PBMCs. The rearrangement joined TRBV15 to TRBJ2-3, with no reliable assignment of the D segment. Here is the DNA: TGTGCCACCAGCAGAGATCGGGCAGATACGCAGTATTTT. This encodes CATSRDRADTQYF.